Following are 30 T cell receptor beta chains from one sample sequenced in a study of T cell repertoires in cytomegalovirus infection. These receptors' targets are unknown. TCRdb called the reads again in MiXCR, with one record for every CDR3 protein. The repertoire includes about 900,000 distinct CDR3 sequences, 30% to 40% of them detected once, and around an eighth sits in the top ten. The material was cultured CD8+ T cells from PBMCs, obtained from culture after CMV antigen stimulation. Source of these receptors: a human donor in good health (CMV status not recorded). Some clones in this sample may be carry-over from other donors' samples.

The CDR3 DNA is TGCAGTGCTAGAGATAGCAAAGGGGGCTGGGAGACCCAGTACTTC. Translating gives CSARDSKGGWETQYF. This chain joins TRBV20-1 and TRBJ2-5; 7 nucleotides line up with TRBD1. J gave up 5 bases and V 0 bases, and 9 bases lay outside the gene matches. Germline V gene data show CDR1 as DFQATT and CDR2 as SNEGSKA (reference sequence). The CDR3 loop spans 15 amino acids.

This clonotype occurred many times. V and J are TRBV7-2 and TRBJ1-3, with 9 bases matching TRBD1. The J segment lost 0 bases and the V segment lost 5 bases, leaving 8 bases of the junction unmatched. Germline V lookup: CDR1 SGHTA, CDR2 FQGNSA. The CDR3 extends over 17 amino acids. The CDR3, as DNA: TGTGCCAGCAGCCCCCGGGACAGGGCTTACTCTGGAAACACCATATATTTT. It translates to CASSPRDRAYSGNTIYF. Supplemented by reference TRBV7-2 and TRBJ1-3, the full variable domain reads GAGVSQSPSNKVTEKGKDVELRCDPISGHTALYWYRQSLGQGLEFLIYFQGNSAPDKSGLPSDRFSAERTGGSVSTLTIQRTQQEDSAVYLCASSPRDRAYSGNTIYFGEGSWLTVV.

V is TRBV20-1 and J is TRBJ2-3; TRBD2 agrees at 7 bases. CDR1 is DFQATT, CDR2 SNEGSKA, per germline (reference sequence). J gave up 1 base and V 0 bases, and 10 bases lay outside the gene matches. The CDR3 consists of 17 residues. The CDR3 sequence: CSARDLGGAGGTDTQYF. The DNA for the CDR3 is TGCAGTGCTAGAGATCTTGGAGGCGCGGGGGGCACAGATACGCAGTATTTT.

Concerning this clonotype itself: Relative to the germline gene, one junction end is altered; a read error may explain this. V and J are TRBV6-5 and TRBJ2-1, with TRBD2 matching over 10 bases. CDR3 length equals 17 residues. The germline V gene encodes CDR1 MNHEY and CDR2 SVGAGI. The CDR3 DNA is TGTGCCAGCAGTTGGGGGAGGAGCGGGGGGGCCAGGGATGATCAGTTCTTC. Its protein product is CASSWGRSGGARDDQFF.

This clonotype turned up a few times. The V gene is TRBV5-4, the J gene TRBJ2-7; D is uncertain. V was cut by 1 base and J by 1 base, with 15 bases left in between. The CDR3 contains 16 residues. Germline CDR1 reads SGHNT; CDR2 reads YYREEE (reference sequence). The CDR3 DNA reads TGTGCCAGCAGCTTGACTCTCTCTTTTTTGTCCTACGAGCAGTACTTC. It translates to CASSLTLSFLSYEQYF.

This chain uses TRBV2 with TRBJ2-7; D may be TRBD1 (5 bases). The CDR3 loop spans 12 amino acids. Germline CDR1 is SNHLY and CDR2 is FYNNEI. Trimming pared 4 bases from V and 5 bases from J, leaving 9 bases between. This CDR3 is CASSARVNEQYV. The CDR3 nucleotides are TGTGCCAGCAGTGCCAGGGTTAACGAGCAGTACGTC.

The chain recombines TRBV24-1 with TRBJ2-1; D gene uncertain. Germline values: CDR1 KGHDR, CDR2 SFDVKD. The CDR3 is made up of 15 amino acids. The ends were cut back, 3 bases at V and 5 bases at J, with 13 bases in the middle. Here the CDR3 DNA reads TGTGCCACCAGTGATATCTGGGAAGAAGACAATGAGCAGTTCTTC. Translated, it gives CATSDIWEEDNEQFF.

The chain carries TRBV7-6 and TRBJ2-1, with 10 bases aligning to TRBD2. Losses at the gene ends were 3 bases for V and 7 bases for J; bases not matched to a gene: 6. CDR3 size: 15 residues. From germline, CDR1 is SGHVS and CDR2 FNYEAQ. For the CDR3, the DNA is TGTGCCAGCAGCTTTTTAGCGGGGGGCGTTAATGAGCAGTTCTTC. Encoded protein: CASSFLAGGVNEQFF.

This clonotype was counted many times. This chain joins TRBV7-2 and TRBJ2-1; 8 positions match TRBD2. Germline CDR1 and CDR2: SGHTA and FQGNSA. CDR3 size: 17 residues. V shed 1 base, J shed 7 bases, and the junction held 12 bases outside the gene matches. CDR3 sequence reads: CASSLEAGLVGLNEQFF. In DNA form, the CDR3 reads TGTGCCAGCAGCTTAGAGGCGGGACTAGTCGGTTTAAATGAGCAGTTCTTC.

There are a few counts of this clonotype. V is TRBV12-3 or TRBV12-4 and J is TRBJ2-1; no firm D call. The CDR3 has 10 amino acids. The V gene lost 7 bases and the J gene lost 10 bases, with 8 bases spanning the gap. Here the CDR3 DNA reads TGTGCCAGCACCTATGGGGAGCAGTTCTTC. This translates into CASTYGEQFF.

This sequence joins TRBV6-2 or TRBV6-3 and TRBJ2-4; D perhaps matches TRBD1 (6 bases). The CDR3 contains 15 residues. With 6 bases removed from V and 7 bases from J, the gap between germline ends came to 19 bases. CDR1 MNHEY and CDR2 SVGEGT come from the germline V gene. In nucleotides, the CDR3 is TGTGCCAGCAGCCCTATAACAGGGACGCAGAACATTCAGTACTTC. The encoded protein is CASSPITGTQNIQYF.

The chain uses TRBV6-2 or TRBV6-3 and TRBJ1-1, with D maybe TRBD1 (5 bases). V was trimmed by 7 bases and J by 10 bases, leaving 19 bases between them. The CDR3 consists of 13 residues. Germline V CDR1 and CDR2: MNHEY, SVGEGT. The CDR3: CASTTRGDRGAFF. CDR3 nucleotide sequence: TGTGCCAGCACCACCCGAGGGGATCGGGGAGCTTTCTTT.

This clonotype was observed a handful of times. The chain recombines TRBV28 with TRBJ1-4; TRBD1 aligns across 7 bases. In germline, CDR1 is MDHEN, CDR2 SYDVKM. After removal of 2 bases from V and 4 bases from J, the junction contained 4 bases not matched to a gene. The CDR3 spans 15 residues. The CDR3 nucleotides read TGTGCCAGCAGTTTAGTAGGGACAGTTAATGAAAAACTGTTTTTT. This codes for CASSLVGTVNEKLFF.

This clonotype has only a few counts. The J gene is TRBJ2-5, the V gene TRBV4-2, with 7 bases lining up with TRBD2. The length of the CDR3 is 15 residues. With 1 base clipped from V and 5 bases from J, the junction kept 7 bases outside the gene matches. CDR1 is LGHNA and CDR2 is YNFKEQ in the germline V gene. The CDR3 spells CASSQGEGGPETQYF. The CDR3 DNA reads as TGTGCCAGCAGCCAAGGGGAGGGAGGGCCCGAGACCCAGTACTTC.

The chain combines TRBV7-2 with TRBJ2-7; D not resolved. The V and J ends lost 2 bases and 5 bases respectively, with 16 bases between them. Germline CDR1 SGHTA, CDR2 FQGNSA. The CDR3 contains 15 residues. DNA of the CDR3: TGTGCCAGCAGCTTATCCCGGTGTGGGTTGCACGAGCAGTACTTC. It is translated as CASSLSRCGLHEQYF.

The rearrangement links TRBV6-2 or TRBV6-3 to TRBJ2-1; 8 bases are shared with TRBD1. Germline assignment: CDR1 MNHEY and CDR2 SVGEGT. With 4 bases clipped from V and 6 bases from J, the junction kept 11 bases outside the gene matches. CDR3 length: 16 residues. For the CDR3, the DNA is TGTGCCAGCAGTTCCACAGACAGGGGAAATTCCAATGAGCAGTTCTTC. Its translation is CASSSTDRGNSNEQFF.

The rearrangement links TRBV6-6 to TRBJ2-5; the D is unclear. CDR3 length: 15 residues. Germline CDR1 and CDR2: MNHNY and SVGAGI (reference sequence). V was clipped by 2 bases and J by 1 base, with 11 bases between them. CDR3 nucleotides: TGTGCCAGCAGTTACGGTGGCAGGCCCCAAGAGACCCAGTACTTC. This sequence encodes CASSYGGRPQETQYF.

This clonotype appeared a few times. The genes are TRBV7-6 and TRBJ1-3; maybe TRBD1 (5 bases). This CDR3 region has 17 residues. Deletions cut 1 base from V and 2 bases from J, with 15 bases between. The germline V gene encodes CDR1 SGHVS and CDR2 FNYEAQ. CDR3 in DNA: TGTGCCAGCAGCTTAGGGTCAGGGCTTGGGACTGGAAACACCATATATTTT. This gives the protein CASSLGSGLGTGNTIYF.

V usage is TRBV27 and J usage is TRBJ2-1, with TRBD1 matching 8 bases. The CDR3 runs 13 residues. From germline, CDR1 is MNHEY and CDR2 SMNVEV (reference sequence). The trim removed 7 bases at V and 16 bases at J, leaving 15 bases unmatched. In nucleotides, the CDR3 is TGTGCCAGCACCGAGGGGGTAACGGGACAGGTCTTCTTC. Its translation: CASTEGVTGQVFF.

The chain links TRBV6-6 to TRBJ2-7; 8 bases map to TRBD1. CDR3 length: 16 residues. Germline V gene sequence: CDR1 MNHNY, CDR2 SVGAGI (reference sequence). V trimming: 2 bases; J trimming: 1 base; junction bases outside the gene matches: 7. For the CDR3, the DNA is TGTGCCAGCAGTTACGAGTCAGGGGGCCTTTCCTACGAGCAGTACGTC. This sequence encodes CASSYESGGLSYEQYV.

The chain couples TRBV3-1 to TRBJ1-2; D gene unclear. V dropped 7 bases and J dropped 3 bases, with 9 bases sitting between them. This CDR3 is built from 12 residues. Looked up from germline, CDR1 is LGHDT and CDR2 is YNNKEL (reference sequence). In DNA, the CDR3 is TGTGCCAGCACACTTGGGGACTATGGCTACACCTTC. Its translation: CASTLGDYGYTF. Together with reference TRBV3-1 and TRBJ1-2, the CDR3 gives the full variable domain: DTAVSQTPKYLVTQMGNDKSIKCEQNLGHDTMYWYKQDSKKFLKIMFSYNNKELIINETVPNRFSPKSPDKAHLNLHINSLELGDSAVYFCASTLGDYGYTFGSGTRLTVV.

The gene calls are TRBV6-2 or TRBV6-3 and TRBJ1-5; D call uncertain. The germline CDR1 and CDR2 sequences are MNHEY and SVGEGT. This CDR3 has 13 residues. The V end was cut by 7 bases, the J end by 7 bases, with 14 bases between. The CDR3 coding sequence is TGTGCCAGCACCACAATCGGGAGGCAGCCCCAGCATTTT. Its translation: CASTTIGRQPQHF.

The gene calls are TRBV19 and TRBJ1-2, with a possible D match to TRBD1 (5 bases). With 2 bases removed from V and 4 bases from J, the gap between germline ends came to 11 bases. CDR1 and CDR2 (germline): LNHDA, SQIVND (reference sequence). This CDR3 comprises 14 residues. CDR3 in DNA: TGTGCCAGTAGTATAAATTCGGGGACCTATGGCTACACCTTC. Its translation is CASSINSGTYGYTF.

The rearrangement joins TRBV13 to TRBJ2-1; D may be TRBD1 (6 bases). Trimming took 5 bases from V and 6 from J, leaving 14 bases between them. Germline V gene sequence: CDR1 PRHDT, CDR2 FYEKMQ (reference sequence). The length of the CDR3 is 14 residues. CDR3 in DNA: TGTGCCAGCAGCGCTCGAGGGGGTTTCAATGAGCAGTTCTTC. This sequence encodes CASSARGGFNEQFF. Variable domain in full (rest from reference TRBV13 and TRBJ2-1): AAGVIQSPRHLIKEKRETATLKCYPIPRHDTVYWYQQGPGQDPQFLISFYEKMQSDKGSIPDRFSAQQFSDYHSELNMSSLELGDSALYFCASSARGGFNEQFFGPGTRLTVL.

This clonotype was picked up a small number of times. J is TRBJ1-1 and V is TRBV15; D is undetermined. Trimming cost V 0 bases and J 3 bases, with 11 bases left between them. Germline CDR1 LNHNV, CDR2 YYDKDF (reference sequence). This CDR3 has 15 residues. The CDR3: CATSRDLGRHTEAFF. In DNA form, the CDR3 reads TGTGCCACCAGCAGAGATTTAGGGCGGCACACTGAAGCTTTCTTT.

This clonotype was recorded a few times. The V call is TRBV4-1, the J call TRBJ2-7; a weak D match, TRBD2 (5 bases). The CDR3 spans 15 residues. The V end lost 0 bases, the J end lost 3 bases, and 12 bases lay between the germline ends. Germline V gives CDR1 MGHRA, CDR2 YSYEKL. CDR3 sequence: CASSQDYSGVYEQYV. Here the CDR3 DNA reads TGCGCCAGCAGCCAAGATTACTCCGGGGTCTACGAGCAGTACGTC.

The chain links TRBV27 to TRBJ1-4, with D perhaps TRBD1 (5 bases). Germline V gives CDR1 MNHEY, CDR2 SMNVEV (reference sequence). The CDR3 loop spans 13 amino acids. V shed 5 bases and J shed 11 bases, with 15 bases lying between them. The CDR3 is CASSAPGGVKLFF. CDR3 sequence (DNA): TGTGCCAGCAGTGCCCCCGGGGGAGTTAAACTGTTTTTT.

This rearrangement joins TRBV20-1 to TRBJ1-2; D unclear. Trimming took 2 bases from V and 6 from J, leaving 10 bases between them. From germline, CDR1 is DFQATT and CDR2 SNEGSKA (reference sequence). This CDR3 is built from 12 residues. In nucleotides, the CDR3 is TGCAGTGCTAGAAGCTTGGGTGATGGCTACACCTTC. Translation: CSARSLGDGYTF.

This clonotype was observed many times. The rearrangement links TRBV7-2 to TRBJ2-7; 7 nucleotides align to TRBD1. Unmatched junction bases numbered 6, after V lost 2 bases and J lost 2 bases. This CDR3 contains 15 residues. Germline loops: CDR1 SGHTA, CDR2 FQGNSA. The CDR3 DNA reads TGTGCCAGCAGCTTAACAGGCAGGGGGACCTACGAGCAGTACTTC. As protein: CASSLTGRGTYEQYF. Complete variable domain (other parts from reference TRBV7-2 and TRBJ2-7): GAGVSQSPSNKVTEKGKDVELRCDPISGHTALYWYRQSLGQGLEFLIYFQGNSAPDKSGLPSDRFSAERTGGSVSTLTIQRTQQEDSAVYLCASSLTGRGTYEQYFGPGTRLTVT.

V gene TRBV4-1 combines with J gene TRBJ1-1; 9 nucleotides line up with TRBD1. Looked up from germline, CDR1 is MGHRA and CDR2 is YSYEKL. The CDR3 sequence is 15 residues long. Losses at the gene ends were 0 bases for V and 8 bases for J; bases not matched to a gene: 7. The DNA for the CDR3 is TGCGCCAGCAGCCAAGATAGGGACAGGGTGGCGGAAGCTTTCTTT. Amino acid sequence: CASSQDRDRVAEAFF.